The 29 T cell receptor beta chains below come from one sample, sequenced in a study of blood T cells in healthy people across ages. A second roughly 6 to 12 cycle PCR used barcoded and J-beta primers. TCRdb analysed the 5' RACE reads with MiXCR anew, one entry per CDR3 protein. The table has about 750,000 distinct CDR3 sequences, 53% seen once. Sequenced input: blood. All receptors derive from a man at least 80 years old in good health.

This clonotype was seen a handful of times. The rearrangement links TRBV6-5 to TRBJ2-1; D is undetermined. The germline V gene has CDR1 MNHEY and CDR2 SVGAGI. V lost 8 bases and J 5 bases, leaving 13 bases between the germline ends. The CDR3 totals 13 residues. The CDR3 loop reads CASSNSVNNEQFF. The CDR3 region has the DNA TGTGCCAGCTCGAATTCAGTGAACAATGAGCAGTTCTTC.

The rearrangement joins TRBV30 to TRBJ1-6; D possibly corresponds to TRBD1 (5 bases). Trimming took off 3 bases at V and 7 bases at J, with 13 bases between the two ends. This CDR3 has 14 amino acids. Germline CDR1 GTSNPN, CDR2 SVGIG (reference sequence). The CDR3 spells CAWRTGLGNSPLHF. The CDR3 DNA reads TGTGCCTGGAGGACGGGGCTGGGGAATTCACCCCTCCACTTT. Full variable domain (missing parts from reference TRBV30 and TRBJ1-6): SQTIHQWPATLVQPVGSPLSLECTVEGTSNPNLYWYRQAAGRGLQLLFYSVGIGQISSEVPQNLSASRPQDRQFILSSKKLLLSDSGFYLCAWRTGLGNSPLHFGNGTRLTVT.

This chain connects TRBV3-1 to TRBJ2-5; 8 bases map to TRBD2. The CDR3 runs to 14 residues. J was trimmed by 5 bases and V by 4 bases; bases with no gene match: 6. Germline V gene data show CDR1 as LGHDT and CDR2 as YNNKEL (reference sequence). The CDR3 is CASSPAGVMETQYF. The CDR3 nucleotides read TGTGCCAGCAGCCCAGCGGGAGTGATGGAGACCCAGTACTTC.

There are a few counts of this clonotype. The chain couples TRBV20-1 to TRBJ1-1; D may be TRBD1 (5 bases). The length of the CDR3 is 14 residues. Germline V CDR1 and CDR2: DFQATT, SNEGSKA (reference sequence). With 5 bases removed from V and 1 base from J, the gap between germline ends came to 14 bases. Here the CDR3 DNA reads TGCAGTGCTGGCCCGGGACGGACGAACACTGAAGCTTTCTTT. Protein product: CSAGPGRTNTEAFF.

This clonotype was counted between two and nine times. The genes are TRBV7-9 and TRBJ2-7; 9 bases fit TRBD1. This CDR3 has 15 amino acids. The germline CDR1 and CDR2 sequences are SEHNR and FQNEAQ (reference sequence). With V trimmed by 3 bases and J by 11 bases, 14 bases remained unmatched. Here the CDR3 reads CASSLEGTGKFTEYF. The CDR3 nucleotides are TGTGCCAGCAGCTTGGAAGGGACAGGGAAATTTACAGAGTACTTC.

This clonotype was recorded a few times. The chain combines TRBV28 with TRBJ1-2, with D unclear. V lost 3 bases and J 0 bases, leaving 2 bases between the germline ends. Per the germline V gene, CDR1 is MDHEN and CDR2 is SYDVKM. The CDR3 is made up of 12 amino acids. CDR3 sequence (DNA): TGTGCCAGCAGTTTTACTAACTATGGCTACACCTTC. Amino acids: CASSFTNYGYTF.

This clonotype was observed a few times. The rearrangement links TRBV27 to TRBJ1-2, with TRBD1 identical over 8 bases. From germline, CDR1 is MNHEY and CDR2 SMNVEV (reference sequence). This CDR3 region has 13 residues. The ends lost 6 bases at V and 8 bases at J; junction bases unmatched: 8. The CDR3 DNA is TGTGCCAGCAGCCCGGACAGGGTTGTAGGCTACACCTTC. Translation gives CASSPDRVVGYTF.

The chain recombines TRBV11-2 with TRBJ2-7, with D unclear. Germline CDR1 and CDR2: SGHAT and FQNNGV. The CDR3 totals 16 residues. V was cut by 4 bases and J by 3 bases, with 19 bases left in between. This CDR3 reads CASSSSPRRPHYEQYF. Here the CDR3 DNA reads TGTGCCAGCAGCTCGAGTCCCCGACGGCCCCACTACGAGCAGTACTTC.

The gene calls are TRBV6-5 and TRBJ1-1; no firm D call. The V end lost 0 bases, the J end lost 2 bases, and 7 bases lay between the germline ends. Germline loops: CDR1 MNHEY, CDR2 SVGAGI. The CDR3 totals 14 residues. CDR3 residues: CASSYSRANTEAFF. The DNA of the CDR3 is TGTGCCAGCAGTTACTCGAGGGCTAACACTGAAGCTTTCTTT.

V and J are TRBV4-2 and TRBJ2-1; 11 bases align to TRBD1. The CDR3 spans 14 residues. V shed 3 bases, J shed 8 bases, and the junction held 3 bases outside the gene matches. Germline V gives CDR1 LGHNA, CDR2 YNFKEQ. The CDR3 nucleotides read TGTGCCAGCAGCCAGGACAGGGGGCGGGATGAGCAGTTCTTC. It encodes CASSQDRGRDEQFF.

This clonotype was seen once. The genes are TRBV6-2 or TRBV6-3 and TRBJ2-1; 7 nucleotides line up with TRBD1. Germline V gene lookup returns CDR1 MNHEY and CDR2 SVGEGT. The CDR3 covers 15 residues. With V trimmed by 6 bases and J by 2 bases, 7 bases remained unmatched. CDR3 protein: CASSPTGPTYNEQFF. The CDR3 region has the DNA TGTGCCAGCAGCCCGACAGGGCCGACCTACAATGAGCAGTTCTTC.

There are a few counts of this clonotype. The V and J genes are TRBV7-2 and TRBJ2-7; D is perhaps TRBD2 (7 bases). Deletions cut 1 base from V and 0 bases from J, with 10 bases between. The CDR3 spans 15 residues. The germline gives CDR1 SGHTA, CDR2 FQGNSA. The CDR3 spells CASSLEAGHSYEQYF. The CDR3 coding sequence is TGTGCCAGCAGCTTAGAAGCGGGACACTCCTACGAGCAGTACTTC.

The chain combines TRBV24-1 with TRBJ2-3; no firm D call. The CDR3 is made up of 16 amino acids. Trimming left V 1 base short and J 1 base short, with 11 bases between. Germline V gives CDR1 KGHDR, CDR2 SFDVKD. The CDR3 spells CATSDFSLEGTDTQYF. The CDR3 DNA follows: TGTGCCACCAGTGATTTTTCATTAGAAGGCACAGATACGCAGTATTTT.

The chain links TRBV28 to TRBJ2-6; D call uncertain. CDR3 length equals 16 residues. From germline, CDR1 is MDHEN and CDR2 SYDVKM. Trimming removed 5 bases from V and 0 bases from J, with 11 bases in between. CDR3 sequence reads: CASSPPLSSGANVLTF. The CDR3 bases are TGTGCCAGCAGTCCCCCTCTGAGCTCTGGGGCCAACGTCCTGACTTTC.

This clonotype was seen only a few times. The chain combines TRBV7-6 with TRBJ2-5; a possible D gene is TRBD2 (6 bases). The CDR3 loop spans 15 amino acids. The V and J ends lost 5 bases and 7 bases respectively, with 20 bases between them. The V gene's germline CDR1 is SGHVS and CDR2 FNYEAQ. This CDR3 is CASSPLGSGSGTQYF. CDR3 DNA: TGTGCCAGCAGCCCCTTAGGTAGCGGTTCCGGGACCCAGTACTTC.

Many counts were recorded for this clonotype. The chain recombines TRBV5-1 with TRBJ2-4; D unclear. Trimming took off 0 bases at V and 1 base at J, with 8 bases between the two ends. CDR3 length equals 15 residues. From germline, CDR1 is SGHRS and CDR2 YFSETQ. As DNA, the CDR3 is TGCGCCAGCAGCTTGGGTTCTCTGGCCAAAAACATTCAGTACTTC. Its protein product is CASSLGSLAKNIQYF. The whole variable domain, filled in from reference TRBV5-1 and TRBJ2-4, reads KAGVTQTPRYLIKTRGQQVTLSCSPISGHRSVSWYQQTPGQGLQFLFEYFSETQRNKGNFPGRFSGRQFSNSRSEMNVSTLELGDSALYLCASSLGSLAKNIQYFGAGTRLSVL.

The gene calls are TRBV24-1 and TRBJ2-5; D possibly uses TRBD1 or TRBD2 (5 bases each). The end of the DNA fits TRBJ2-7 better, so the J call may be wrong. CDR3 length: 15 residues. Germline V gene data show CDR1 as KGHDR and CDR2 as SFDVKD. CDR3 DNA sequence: TGTGCCACCAGTGATTCCGGGACGGCACCCTACGAGCAGTACTTC. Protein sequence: CATSDSGTAPYEQYF.

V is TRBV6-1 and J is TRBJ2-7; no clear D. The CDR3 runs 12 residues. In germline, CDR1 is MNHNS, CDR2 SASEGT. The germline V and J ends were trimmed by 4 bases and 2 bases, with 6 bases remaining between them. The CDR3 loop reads CASSGVAYEQYF. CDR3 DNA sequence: TGTGCCAGCAGTGGAGTAGCCTACGAGCAGTACTTC.

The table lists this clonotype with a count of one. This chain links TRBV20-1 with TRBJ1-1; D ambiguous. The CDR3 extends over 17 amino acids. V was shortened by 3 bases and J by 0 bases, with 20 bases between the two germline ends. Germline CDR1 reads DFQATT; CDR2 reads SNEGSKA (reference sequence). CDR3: CSARDQLVHLMNTEAFF. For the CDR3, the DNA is TGCAGTGCTAGGGACCAACTGGTGCACCTAATGAACACTGAAGCTTTCTTT.

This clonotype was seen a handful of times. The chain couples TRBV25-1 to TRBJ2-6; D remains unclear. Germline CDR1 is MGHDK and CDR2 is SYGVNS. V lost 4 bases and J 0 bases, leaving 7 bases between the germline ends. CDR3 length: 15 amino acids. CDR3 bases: TGTGCCAGCAGTGCCATCAGCTCTGGGGCCAACGTCCTGACTTTC. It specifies CASSAISSGANVLTF.

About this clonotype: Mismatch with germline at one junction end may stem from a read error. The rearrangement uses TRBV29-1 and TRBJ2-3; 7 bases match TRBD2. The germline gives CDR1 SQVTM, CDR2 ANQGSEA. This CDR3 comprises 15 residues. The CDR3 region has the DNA TGCGGCGTGGAGGGGCCAGCGGGGAGCACAGATACGCAGTATTTT. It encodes CGVEGPAGSTDTQYF.

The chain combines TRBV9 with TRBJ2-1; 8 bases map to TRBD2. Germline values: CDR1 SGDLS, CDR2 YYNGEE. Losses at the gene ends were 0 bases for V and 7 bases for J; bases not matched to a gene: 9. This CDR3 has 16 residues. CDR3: CASSVELAGGWNEQFF. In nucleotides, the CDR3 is TGTGCCAGCAGCGTAGAATTGGCGGGGGGCTGGAATGAGCAGTTCTTC.

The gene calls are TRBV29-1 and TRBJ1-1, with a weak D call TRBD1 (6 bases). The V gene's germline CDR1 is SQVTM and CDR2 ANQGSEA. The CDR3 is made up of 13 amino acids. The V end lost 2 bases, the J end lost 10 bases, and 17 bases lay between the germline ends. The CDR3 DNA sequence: TGCAGCGTTGAATCCGAGGGTCAGGGGATAGCTTTCTTT. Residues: CSVESEGQGIAFF.

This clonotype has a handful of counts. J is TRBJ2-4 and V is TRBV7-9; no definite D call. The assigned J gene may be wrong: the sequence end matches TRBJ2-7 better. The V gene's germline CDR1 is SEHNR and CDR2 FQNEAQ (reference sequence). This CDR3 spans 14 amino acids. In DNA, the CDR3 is TGTGCCAGCAGCTTGGGTCCCCTAATGAACGAGCAGTACTTC. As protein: CASSLGPLMNEQYF.

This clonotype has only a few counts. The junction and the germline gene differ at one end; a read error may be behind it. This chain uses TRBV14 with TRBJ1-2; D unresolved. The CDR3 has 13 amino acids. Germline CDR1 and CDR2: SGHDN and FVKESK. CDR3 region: CASSEDPSRGYTF. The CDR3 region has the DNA TGTGCCAGCAGCGAAGACCCGAGTCGCGGCTACACCTTC.

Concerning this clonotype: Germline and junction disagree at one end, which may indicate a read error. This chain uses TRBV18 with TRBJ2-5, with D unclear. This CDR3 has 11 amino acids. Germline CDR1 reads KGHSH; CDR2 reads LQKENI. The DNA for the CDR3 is TGTGCCGGCTCACCACAAGAGACCCAGTACTTC. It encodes CAGSPQETQYF.

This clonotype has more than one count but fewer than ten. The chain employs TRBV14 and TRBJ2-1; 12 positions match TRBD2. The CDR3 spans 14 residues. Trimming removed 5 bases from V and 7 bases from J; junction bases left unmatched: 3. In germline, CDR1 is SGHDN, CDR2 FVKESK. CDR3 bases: TGTGCCAGCAGCTTTGGGACTAGCGGGAATGAGCAGTTCTTC. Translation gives CASSFGTSGNEQFF.

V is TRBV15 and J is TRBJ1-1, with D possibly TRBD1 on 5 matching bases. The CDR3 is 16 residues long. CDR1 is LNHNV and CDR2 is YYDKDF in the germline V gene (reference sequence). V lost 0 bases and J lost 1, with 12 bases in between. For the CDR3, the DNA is TGTGCCACCAGCAGAGATCCAGGGAAGGGGAACACTGAAGCTTTCTTT. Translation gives CATSRDPGKGNTEAFF.

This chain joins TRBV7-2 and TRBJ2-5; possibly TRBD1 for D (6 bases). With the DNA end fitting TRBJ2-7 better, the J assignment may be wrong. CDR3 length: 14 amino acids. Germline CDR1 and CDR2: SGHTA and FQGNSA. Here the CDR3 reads CASRLDRSYSEQYF. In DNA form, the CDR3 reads TGTGCCAGCAGGTTGGACAGATCTTACTCCGAGCAGTACTTC.